This entry features one T cell receptor beta chain sequence. Its antigen is still unknown. No much larger clone exists at a distance of one base, and base qualities are not known. The data were obtained in a study of T cell responses to AZD1222 COVID-19 vaccine (TCRdb year 2021). About the study as a whole: AZD1222 recipients whose second dose came at about 4 weeks and those whose second dose came at about 12 weeks were combined into one group, since spike-specific TCR depth and breadth did not differ between the two schedules. A total of 233 trial participants underwent TCR sequencing, of whom roughly 210 had received two doses of AZD1222 and 26 had received two doses of the MenACWY control vaccine. Trial participants were enrolled by age into subgroups of 18-55, 56-69 and 70-plus years, and 148, 28 and 57 TCR-sequenced participants, respectively, were included in these subgroups.

Summary of the overall study and its limitations: After two AZD1222 doses, both the breadth and the depth of spike-specific TCRs were significantly higher than at day 0 and than in MenACWY recipients. Nearly half of unique spike-specific TCRs reportedly recognized epitopes outside regions mutated in the B.1.351 and B.1.1.7 variants. The vaccine-associated CD4 TCRs covered the entire spike protein, and the dominant responses fell in regions 160-218 and 743-854. Participants were mostly white British, with more females than males. The authors suggested clonal diversity may have been underestimated. Because no day 14 peak-response samples were available, the repertoires could be characterized only after the peak T cell response. Conclusions about previously exposed vaccinees are limited because only five to seven AZD1222 recipients were SARS-CoV-2 seropositive at baseline. In the small 56-69-year group, the increase in depth fell short of significance, most likely because of low power.

The CDR3 holds 15 amino acids from the cysteine to the phenylalanine. This entry keeps only the CDR3 DNA: 45 bases, framed from base 1. The germline V gene specifies SGHRS as CDR1 and YFSETQ as CDR2. Trimming removed 0 bases from V and 8 bases from J; the gene matches leave 7 bases unexplained. The CDR3 regions of human TCRbeta chains were analyzed by immunosequencing. As for the original processing: Repertoire TCRs were checked for matches against a reference library of SARS-CoV-2-specific TCRs that had been generated using the MIRA antigen-specificity platform. Breadth was defined as the fraction of unique TCRs that were SARS-CoV-2-associated, and depth was defined as the fraction of total T cells that were SARS-CoV-2-associated. Using the MIRA data, every spike-specific TCR was mapped to the spike region that the TCR reacted to and assigned to either a CD4 or a CD8 class. Log10-transformed breadth and depth values were compared by one-way ANOVA with Sidak's multiple comparisons tests. The source is immuneACCESS, and TCRdb retained only in-frame sequences with V and J called. Part of the clones is not carried over; for the studies checked, unresolved V genes explain less than half of this, and the remainder is unexplained. That table furnishes V, J and clone size, whereas the DNA furnished D and trimming. For this sample the table gives 100,000 to 150,000 clones, of which roughly nine tenths were detected only once. 4.2% of the sample rests with the top ten.

The time point label, read with the paper, signifies: baseline before first vaccination. The vaccinee samples were drawn from two UK trials, COV001 and COV002, one of which was a single-blind randomized controlled phase 2/3 trial testing AZD1222 (ChAdOx1 nCoV-19) in healthy adults. For TCRbeta chain sequencing, PBMC samples from trial participants were taken at day 0 and at day 28 after the second dose. The chain employs TRBV5-1 and TRBJ1-4; 7 central nucleotides agree with TRBD1. The clonotype originates from an adult in good health. The sample here was peripheral blood, taken on day 0 of AZD1222 vaccination. The CDR3 has the sequence CASSLADREGEKLFF. DNA sequence: TGCGCCAGCAGCTTGGCTGACAGGGAAGGAGAAAAACTGTTTTTT.